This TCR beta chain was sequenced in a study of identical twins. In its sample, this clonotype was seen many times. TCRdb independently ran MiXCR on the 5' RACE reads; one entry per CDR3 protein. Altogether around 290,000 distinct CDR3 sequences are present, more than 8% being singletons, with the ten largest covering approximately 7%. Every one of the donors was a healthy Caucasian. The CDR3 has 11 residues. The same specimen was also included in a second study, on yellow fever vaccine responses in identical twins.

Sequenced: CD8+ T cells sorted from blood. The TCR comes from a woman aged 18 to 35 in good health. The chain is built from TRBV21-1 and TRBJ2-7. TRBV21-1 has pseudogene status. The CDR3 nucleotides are TGTGCCAGCAGCAAAGGGTACGAGCAGTACTTC. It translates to CASSKGYEQYF.